This TCR beta chain appears in the sequencing data of a study of blood T cell repertoires in COVID-19. For the study at large: PBMCs, B-cell-depleted T cells, or T cells were the source of the cDNA or gDNA that made up the material.

Germline V lookup: CDR1 SEHNR, CDR2 FQNEAQ (reference sequence). The ends lost 3 bases at V and 2 bases at J; junction bases unmatched: 11. The CDR3 sequence is 17 residues long. TCRdb's copy holds only in-frame clones and misses some; the assay was immunoSEQ multiplex PCR. The sample has 200,000 or so clones, more than 65% seen once; the top ten hold 7% to 9%. The genes are TRBV7-9 and TRBJ2-3, with 7 bases matching TRBD2. Material for sequencing was PBMCs or T cells enriched from blood (not recorded which). The TCR comes from a man in his forties or fifties who had recovered from COVID-19. The CDR3 bases are TGTGCCAGCAGCTTGGGGAGGGCTAGCGATATCACAGATACGCAGTATTTT. Protein: CASSLGRASDITDTQYF. The variable domain in full, completed from reference TRBV7-9 and TRBJ2-3, reads DTGVSQNPRHKITKRGQNVTFRCDPISEHNRLYWYRQTLGQGPEFLTYFQNEAQLEKSRLLSDRFSAERPKGSFSTLEIQRTEQGDSAMYLCASSLGRASDITDTQYFGPGTRLTVL.